This paragraph covers one T cell receptor (beta chain) sequence. The source of the sample is a study of T cell clones after liver transplantation. Overall study: TCRbeta sequencing after a pre-transplant mixed lymphocyte reaction identified graft-donor-reactive clones, later tracked in post-transplant blood.

Measured with immunoSEQ multiplex PCR; TCRdb has only the in-frame clones, and not every one. In the table there are 50,000 to 60,000 clones, around 70% of which are singletons. Per germline, CDR1 SNHLY and CDR2 FYNNEI. V shed 8 bases and J shed 1 base, with 14 bases lying between them. The CDR3 is 14 residues long. This sample comprised CD4+ T cells from blood, obtained at the approximately 16-month timepoint. The rearrangement uses TRBV2 and TRBJ1-2, with D tentatively TRBD1 (5 bases). The TCR sequence derives from a human patient who received a liver transplant. The graft donor may have contributed some T cells. CDR3 loop: CASAMTANNYGYTF. The CDR3 DNA reads as TGTGCCAGCGCCATGACAGCCAATAACTATGGCTACACCTTC.